This TCR beta chain stems from a study of blood T cell repertoires in COVID-19. In the study overall: Whether acute or convalescent, the COVID-19 samples came from the United States, Italy and Spain.

CDR1 is MNHEY, CDR2 SVGAGI, per germline. This CDR3 comprises 15 residues. The junction had 7 bases not matched to a gene; V was cut back by 2 bases and J by 5 bases. Methods used by the authors: Reference gene primer amplification in the assay estimated nucleated cell counts. The method was immunoSEQ multiplex PCR; TCRdb's version includes in-frame clones alone and lacks a portion of them. V, J and clone size are taken as reported in that table, and D and trimming were inferred from the DNA itself. This sample has 300,000 to 450,000 clones, with 88% found just once. Recovered status applied to Cohort 3 donors who had two consecutive negative PCRs. It also applied to those with clearance or with symptom resolution.

The chain has TRBV6-5 and TRBJ2-7; 9 bases fit TRBD1. This receptor was taken from a woman between 18 and 29 years old who had recovered from COVID-19. Source material: PBMCs or T cells enriched from blood (not recorded which). The CDR3 here is CASSYTGTGRNEQYF. The CDR3 region has the DNA TGTGCCAGCAGTTACACGGGGACAGGGCGGAACGAGCAGTACTTC.